The clone carrying this T cell receptor beta chain was counted only a few times. Its antigen is still unknown. This sample is drawn from a study of T-cell reconstitution after alpha-beta-depleted transplantation in children. A TCRbeta library incorporating unique molecular identifiers was prepared. In TCRdb, the PCR reads were re-called with MiXCR into one record per CDR3 protein. This table has hundreds of thousands of distinct CDR3 sequences, around 13% appearing once. This CDR3 spans 18 amino acids. V trimming: 1 base; J trimming: 2 bases; junction bases outside the gene matches: 10. Germline V gene sequence: CDR1 SGHVS, CDR2 FNYEAQ. Study-level points and caveats: For some patients, TCRbeta diversity was high at day 60 because of recipient T cells and thymic progenitors that survived. Several hundred graft clones that had expanded were reportedly the source of alpha-beta T cells about two months after transplant. By one year post-transplant, T-cell counts and diversity largely arose from T cells that were newly produced.

The V and J genes are TRBV7-6 and TRBJ2-2, with 7 nucleotides matching TRBD2. The sequence derives from a girl under 10 years old with congenital amegakaryocytic thrombocytopenia, due to receive a stem cell transplant. Sequencing used PBMCs, obtained before TCRalphabeta/CD19-depleted stem cell transplant. The CDR3 DNA reads as TGTGCCAGCAGCTTAGGTCCCGTTCTAGCGGCCAACACCGGGGAGCTGTTTTTT. Protein product: CASSLGPVLAANTGELFF.